This note documents a single T cell receptor (beta chain) sequence. The junction departs from germline at one end; a sequencing error may be responsible. The CDR3 is 13 residues long. Looked up from germline, CDR1 is SGHTA and CDR2 is FQGTGA. The method was immunoSEQ multiplex PCR; TCRdb's version includes in-frame clones alone and lacks a portion of them. The table shows some 320,000 clones, with roughly nine tenths occurring only once. The sample comes from a study of blood T cell repertoires in COVID-19. The rearrangement links TRBV7-3 to TRBJ1-1; maybe TRBD1 (6 bases). The receptor was isolated from a man aged 55 to 69 who had recovered from COVID-19. Sample: PBMCs or T cells enriched from blood (not recorded which). CDR3 in DNA: TGTGCCAGCAGCTTAACCGGACAGCGGGGGCGCGGGTGG. It is translated as CASSLTGQRGRGW.